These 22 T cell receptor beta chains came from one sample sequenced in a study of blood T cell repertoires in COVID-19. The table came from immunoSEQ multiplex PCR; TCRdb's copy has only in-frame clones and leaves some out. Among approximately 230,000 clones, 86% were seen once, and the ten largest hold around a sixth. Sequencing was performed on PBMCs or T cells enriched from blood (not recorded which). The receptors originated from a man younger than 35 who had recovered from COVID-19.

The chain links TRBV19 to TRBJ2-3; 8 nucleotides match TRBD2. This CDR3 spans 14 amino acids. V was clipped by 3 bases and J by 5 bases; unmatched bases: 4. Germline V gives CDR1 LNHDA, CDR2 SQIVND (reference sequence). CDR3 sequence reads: CASSILAGGDTQYF. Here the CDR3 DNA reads TGTGCCAGTAGTATTCTCGCGGGGGGAGATACGCAGTATTTT.

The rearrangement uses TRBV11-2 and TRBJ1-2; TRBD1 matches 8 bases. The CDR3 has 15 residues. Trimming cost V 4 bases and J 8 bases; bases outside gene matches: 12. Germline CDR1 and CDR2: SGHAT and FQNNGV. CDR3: CASSYTDRGGFGYTF. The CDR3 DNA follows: TGTGCCAGCAGCTACACCGACAGGGGAGGTTTCGGCTACACCTTC.

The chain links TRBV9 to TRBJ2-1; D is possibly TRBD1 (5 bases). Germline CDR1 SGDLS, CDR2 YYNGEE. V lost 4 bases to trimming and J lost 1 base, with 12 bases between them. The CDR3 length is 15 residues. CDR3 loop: CASSLRGGSYNEQFF. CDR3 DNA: TGTGCCAGCAGCTTAAGGGGCGGATCCTACAATGAGCAGTTCTTC. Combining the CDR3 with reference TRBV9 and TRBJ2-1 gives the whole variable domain DSGVTQTPKHLITATGQRVTLRCSPRSGDLSVYWYQQSLDQGLQFLIQYYNGEERAKGNILERFSAQQFPDLHSELNLSSLELGDSALYFCASSLRGGSYNEQFFGPGTRLTVL.

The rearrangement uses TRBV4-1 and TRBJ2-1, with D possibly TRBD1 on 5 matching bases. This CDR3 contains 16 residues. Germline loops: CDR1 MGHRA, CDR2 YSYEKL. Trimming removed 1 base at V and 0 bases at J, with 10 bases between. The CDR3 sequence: CASSQGYDSSYNEQFF. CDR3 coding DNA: TGCGCCAGCAGCCAAGGGTACGACAGCTCCTACAATGAGCAGTTCTTC.

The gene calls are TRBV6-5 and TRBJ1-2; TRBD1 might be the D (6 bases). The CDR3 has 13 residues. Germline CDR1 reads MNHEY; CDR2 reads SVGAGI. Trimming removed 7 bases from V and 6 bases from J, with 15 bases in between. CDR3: CASTQGLGDGYTF. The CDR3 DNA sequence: TGTGCCAGCACCCAGGGGCTGGGGGATGGCTACACCTTC.

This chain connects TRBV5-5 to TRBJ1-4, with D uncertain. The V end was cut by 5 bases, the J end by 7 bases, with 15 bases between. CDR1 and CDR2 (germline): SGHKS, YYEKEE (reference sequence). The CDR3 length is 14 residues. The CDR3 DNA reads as TGTGCCAGCAGTCTGGGTCCGGGTGGTGAAAAACTGTTTTTT. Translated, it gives CASSLGPGGEKLFF.

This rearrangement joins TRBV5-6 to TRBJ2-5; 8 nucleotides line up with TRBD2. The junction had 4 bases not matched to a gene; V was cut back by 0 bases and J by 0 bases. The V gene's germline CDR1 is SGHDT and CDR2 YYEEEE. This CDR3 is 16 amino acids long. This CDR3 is CASSLERGGNQETQYF. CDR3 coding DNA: TGTGCCAGCAGCTTGGAACGGGGGGGAAACCAAGAGACCCAGTACTTC.

The CDR3 DNA reads as TGTGCCAGCAGCAAAGGGAGGACAGGGCCGTACAATGAGCAGTTCTTC. Its protein is CASSKGRTGPYNEQFF. The chain is built from TRBV21-1 and TRBJ2-1; the table's D call TRBD1 went unverified against the DNA. TRBV21-1 counts as a pseudogene. CDR3 size: 16 residues.

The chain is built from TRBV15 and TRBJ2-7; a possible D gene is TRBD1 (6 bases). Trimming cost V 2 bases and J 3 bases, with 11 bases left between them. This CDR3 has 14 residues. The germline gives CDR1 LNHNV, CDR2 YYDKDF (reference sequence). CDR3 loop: CATSRPGVVYEQYF. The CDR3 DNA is TGTGCCACCAGCAGACCAGGGGTTGTCTACGAGCAGTACTTC.

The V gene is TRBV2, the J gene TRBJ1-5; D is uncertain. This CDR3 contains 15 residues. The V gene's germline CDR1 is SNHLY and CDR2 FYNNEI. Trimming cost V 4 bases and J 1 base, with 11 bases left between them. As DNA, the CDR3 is TGTGCCAGCAGTGCCGTGACAAGAAGCAATCAGCCCCAGCATTTT. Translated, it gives CASSAVTRSNQPQHF.

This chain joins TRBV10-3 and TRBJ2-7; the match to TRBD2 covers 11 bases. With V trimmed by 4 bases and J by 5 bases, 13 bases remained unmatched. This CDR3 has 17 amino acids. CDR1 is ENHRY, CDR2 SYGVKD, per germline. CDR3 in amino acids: CAISGGWLAGGSNEQYF. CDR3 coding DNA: TGTGCCATCAGTGGTGGGTGGCTAGCGGGAGGATCGAACGAGCAGTACTTC.

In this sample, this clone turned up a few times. CDR3 DNA: TGTGCCAGCAGCTTAGGGGGACAGGGGGTCTCTGGAAACACCATATATTTT. This translates into CASSLGGQGVSGNTIYF. This chain uses TRBV7-2 with TRBJ1-3; 11 nucleotides align to TRBD1. The CDR3 consists of 17 residues. The V gene end was trimmed by 1 base and the J gene end by 0 bases; junction bases not matched to a gene: 2. Germline V gene data show CDR1 as SGHTA and CDR2 as FQGNSA.

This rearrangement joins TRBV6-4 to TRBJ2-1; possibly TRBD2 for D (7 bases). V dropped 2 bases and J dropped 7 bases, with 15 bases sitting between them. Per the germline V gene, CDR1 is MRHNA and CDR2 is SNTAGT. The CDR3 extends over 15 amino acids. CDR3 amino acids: CASSDLAGAVNEQFF. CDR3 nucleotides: TGTGCCAGCAGTGACCTCGCGGGGGCGGTGAATGAGCAGTTCTTC.

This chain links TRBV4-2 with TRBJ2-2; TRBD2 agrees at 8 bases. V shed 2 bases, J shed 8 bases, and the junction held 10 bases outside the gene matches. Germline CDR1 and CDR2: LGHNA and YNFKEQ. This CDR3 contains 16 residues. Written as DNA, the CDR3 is TGTGCCAGCAGCCAACACACTAGCGGTCCACGGGGGGAGCTGTTTTTT. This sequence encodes CASSQHTSGPRGELFF.

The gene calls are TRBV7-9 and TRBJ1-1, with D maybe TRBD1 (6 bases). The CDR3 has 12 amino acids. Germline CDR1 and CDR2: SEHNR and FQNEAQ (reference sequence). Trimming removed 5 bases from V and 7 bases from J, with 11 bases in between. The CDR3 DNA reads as TGTGCCAGCAGCCGAGGACAGCGTGAAGCTTTCTTT. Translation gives CASSRGQREAFF.

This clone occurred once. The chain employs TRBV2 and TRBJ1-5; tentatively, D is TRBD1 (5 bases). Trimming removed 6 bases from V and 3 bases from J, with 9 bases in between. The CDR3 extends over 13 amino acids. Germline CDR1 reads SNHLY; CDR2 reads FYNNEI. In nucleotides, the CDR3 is TGTGCCAGCAGCGCGGGACTCAATCAGCCCCAGCATTTT. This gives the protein CASSAGLNQPQHF.

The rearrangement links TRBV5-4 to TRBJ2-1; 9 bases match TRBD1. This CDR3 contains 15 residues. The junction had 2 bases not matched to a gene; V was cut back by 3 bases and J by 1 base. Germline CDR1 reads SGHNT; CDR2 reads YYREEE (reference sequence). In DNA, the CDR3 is TGTGCCAGCAGCTCTGGGACAGGGTCCTACAATGAGCAGTTCTTC. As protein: CASSSGTGSYNEQFF.

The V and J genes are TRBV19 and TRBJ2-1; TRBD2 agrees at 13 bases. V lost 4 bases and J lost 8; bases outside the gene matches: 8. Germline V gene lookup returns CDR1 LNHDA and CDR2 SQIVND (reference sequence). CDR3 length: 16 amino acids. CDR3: CASSNPRTSGSYEQFF. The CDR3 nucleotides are TGTGCCAGTAGTAACCCAAGGACTAGCGGGAGCTATGAGCAGTTCTTC.

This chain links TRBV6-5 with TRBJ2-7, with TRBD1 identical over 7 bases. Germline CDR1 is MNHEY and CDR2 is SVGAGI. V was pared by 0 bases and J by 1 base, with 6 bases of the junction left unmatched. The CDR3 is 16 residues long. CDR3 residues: CASSYSATGQSYEQYF. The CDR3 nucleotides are TGTGCCAGCAGTTACTCAGCGACAGGGCAGTCCTACGAGCAGTACTTC.

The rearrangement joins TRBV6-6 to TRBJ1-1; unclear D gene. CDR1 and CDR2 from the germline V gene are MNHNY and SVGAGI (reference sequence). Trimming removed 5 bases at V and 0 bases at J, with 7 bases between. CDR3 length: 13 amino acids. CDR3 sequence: CASSDTLNTEAFF. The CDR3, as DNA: TGTGCCAGCAGTGACACCTTGAACACTGAAGCTTTCTTT.

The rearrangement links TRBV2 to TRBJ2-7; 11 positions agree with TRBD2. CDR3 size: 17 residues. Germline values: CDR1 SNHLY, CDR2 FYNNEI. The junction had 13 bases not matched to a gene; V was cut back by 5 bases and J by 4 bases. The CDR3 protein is CASSPAITSGSLYEQYF. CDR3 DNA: TGTGCCAGCAGTCCCGCCATAACTAGCGGGAGTTTGTACGAGCAGTACTTC.

Here the CDR3 reads CASSRTSGVNTGELFF. The CDR3 DNA follows: TGTGCCAGCAGCCGGACTAGCGGGGTGAACACCGGGGAGCTGTTTTTT. The gene calls are TRBV3-1 (or the pseudogene TRBV3-2) and TRBJ2-2; 12 bases are shared with TRBD2. V dropped 4 bases and J dropped 1; count of bases not matched to a gene: 1. CDR3 length: 16 amino acids. The germline gives CDR1 LGHDT, CDR2 YNNKEL (reference sequence).